Listed below are T cell receptor beta chains from one sample, sequenced in a study of chemoradiotherapy in HPV16-positive cancers. Measured with immunoSEQ multiplex PCR; TCRdb has only the in-frame clones, and not every one. The profile shows 17,000 or so clones, roughly 90% of them singletons. The specimen was blood, collected from a patient who underwent chemoradiotherapy. The receptors here all came from a human donor with HPV-associated anogenital cancer. Each CDR3 is given with its conserved first and last residue. Fields, in order: D gene, V gene, clone size, J gene, CDR3 protein, CDR3 DNA. The D gene is left open where the match is weak. Expanded clones get a size class; other rows say once, few or many, or leave the size out.

>TRBD2|TRBV5-4|.|TRBJ2-1
CASSLAGLAGGIDEQFF
TGTGCCAGCAGCTTGGCGGGACTAGCGGGGGGAATCGATGAGCAGTTCTTC
>.|TRBV9|.|TRBJ2-3
CASSVDRGATDTQYF
TGTGCCAGCAGCGTTGACCGGGGGGCCACAGATACGCAGTATTTT
>.|TRBV7-2|.|TRBJ2-2
CASSLAYRLLNTGELFF
TGTGCCAGCAGCTTAGCGTATCGGCTATTGAACACCGGGGAGCTGTTTTTT
>.|TRBV13|.|TRBJ1-2
CASSLDGDGRGYTF
TGTGCCAGCAGCTTGGACGGGGACGGCCGGGGGTACACCTTC
>.|TRBV6-1|.|TRBJ2-5
CASTLGQETQYF
TGTGCCAGCACCCTGGGGCAAGAGACCCAGTACTTC
>.|TRBV28|.|TRBJ1-5
CASSFWTSNNQPQHF
TGTGCCAGCAGTTTTTGGACATCGAACAATCAGCCCCAGCATTTT
>.|TRBV6-5|.|TRBJ1-1
CASSYVGRTEAFF
TGTGCCAGCAGTTACGTCGGACGAACAGAAGCTTTCTTT
>TRBD1|TRBV6-1|.|TRBJ1-1
CASTLTGGGSEAFF
TGTGCCAGCACCCTTACAGGGGGGGGGTCTGAAGCTTTCTTT
>.|TRBV29-1|.|TRBJ2-3
CSVQNHERTDTQYF
TGCAGCGTCCAAAACCACGAGAGAACAGATACGCAGTATTTT
>TRBD1|TRBV27|.|TRBJ2-1
CASSWDRGTYNEQFF
TGTGCCAGCAGCTGGGACAGGGGCACCTACAATGAGCAGTTCTTC
>TRBD1|TRBV29-1|.|TRBJ1-1
CSVPGGEAFF
TGCAGCGTCCCAGGGGGCGAAGCTTTCTTT
>TRBD1|TRBV19|.|TRBJ1-4
CASSNRGSGTNEKLFF
TGTGCCAGTAGCAACAGGGGTTCTGGAACTAATGAAAAACTGTTTTTT
>.|TRBV7-6|.|TRBJ1-3
CASSLERSIGNTIYF
TGTGCCAGCAGCTTAGAACGGAGTATTGGAAACACCATATATTTT
>TRBD2|TRBV6-4|.|TRBJ2-3
CASSYSGGGSDTQYF
TGTGCCAGCAGTTACAGCGGGGGCGGCTCAGATACGCAGTATTTT
>TRBD2|TRBV6-5|.|TRBJ2-7
CASQTSGGYEQYF
TGTGCCAGCCAAACTAGCGGGGGATACGAGCAGTACTTC
>TRBD1|TRBV5-6|.|TRBJ2-1
CASSPDRDSGEQFF
TGTGCCAGCAGCCCGGACAGGGACTCCGGTGAGCAGTTCTTC
>.|TRBV18|.|TRBJ2-2
CASSQSEDTGELFF
TGTGCCAGCTCACAAAGCGAGGACACCGGGGAGCTGTTTTTT
>TRBD1|TRBV29-1|.|TRBJ1-1
CSVARQGMNTEAFF
TGCAGCGTGGCCCGACAGGGGATGAACACTGAAGCTTTCTTT
>.|TRBV7-9|.|TRBJ2-1
CASSLVVGPEQFF
TGTGCCAGCAGCTTAGTTGTGGGGCCGGAGCAGTTCTTC
>TRBD1|TRBV5-1|.|TRBJ1-1
CASSLAGGRNTEAFF
TGCGCCAGCAGCTTGGCAGGGGGAAGGAACACTGAAGCTTTCTTT
>.|TRBV28|once|TRBJ1-4
CASSYGQAINEKLFF
TGTGCCAGCAGTTATGGGCAGGCGATTAATGAAAAACTGTTTTTT
>TRBD1|TRBV11-2|few|TRBJ1-6
CASRTWTGRTYNSPLHF
TGTGCCAGCAGAACCTGGACAGGGAGGACCTATAATTCACCCCTCCACTTT
>TRBD1|TRBV30|.|TRBJ2-7
CAWSRGTGIYEQYF
TGTGCCTGGAGTCGGGGGACAGGGATCTACGAGCAGTACTTC
>.|TRBV25-1|.|TRBJ1-2
CASSEYFIGAPYGYTF
TGTGCCAGCAGTGAATATTTCATCGGGGCCCCCTATGGCTACACCTTC
>.|TRBV11-3|.|TRBJ2-2
CASSFLSTGELFF
TGTGCCAGCAGCTTCCTATCCACCGGGGAGCTGTTTTTT
>TRBD2|TRBV9|few|TRBJ2-1
CASSQTSGGYNEQFF
TGTGCCAGCAGCCAGACTAGCGGGGGGTACAATGAGCAGTTCTTC
>.|TRBV12-5|.|TRBJ1-6
CASGLPPGRINSPLHF
TGTGCTAGTGGTTTGCCGCCGGGACGGATTAATTCACCCCTCCACTTT
>.|TRBV5-6|.|TRBJ2-5
CASSLNPRVGETQYF
TGTGCCAGCAGCTTGAACCCCAGGGTAGGAGAGACCCAGTACTTC
>.|TRBV10-3|.|TRBJ1-1
CAISESGVGNTEAFF
TGTGCCATCAGTGAGTCTGGGGTTGGGAACACTGAAGCTTTCTTT
>.|TRBV4-1|.|TRBJ2-3
CASSQGDGRRADTQYF
TGCGCCAGCAGCCAAGGGGACGGAAGGAGGGCAGATACGCAGTATTTT
>TRBD1|TRBV19|.|TRBJ1-1
CASRNPGQGVEAFF
TGTGCCAGTAGAAACCCAGGACAGGGGGTTGAAGCTTTCTTT
>.|TRBV6-1|.|TRBJ1-1
CASSEGWGAPSPEAFF
TGTGCCAGCAGTGAGGGCTGGGGAGCCCCAAGCCCTGAAGCTTTCTTT
>.|TRBV19|.|TRBJ1-2
CASNDVQPYGYTF
TGTGCCAGTAACGACGTCCAGCCCTATGGCTACACCTTC
>.|TRBV6-5|.|TRBJ1-2
CASSFGQTYGYTF
TGTGCCAGCAGTTTCGGACAAACCTATGGCTACACCTTC
>.|TRBV11-2|.|TRBJ1-2
CASSLAPSMGDYGYTF
TGTGCCAGCAGCTTAGCCCCCAGTATGGGTGACTATGGCTACACCTTC
>.|TRBV6-5|.|TRBJ2-3
CASSYLASDTQYF
TGTGCCAGCAGTTATCTGGCATCAGATACGCAGTATTTT
>.|TRBV5-1|.|TRBJ1-1
CASRENMNTEAFF
TGCGCCAGCAGGGAAAACATGAACACTGAAGCTTTCTTT
>TRBD2|TRBV13|.|TRBJ2-1
CASSSDILAGHQGSYNEQFF
TGTGCCAGCAGCTCCGATATACTAGCGGGGCATCAGGGCTCCTACAATGAGCAGTTCTTC
>.|TRBV29-1|.|TRBJ2-5
CSVGRRGQGNTQYF
TGCAGCGTAGGTCGCCGGGGCCAGGGGAACACCCAGTACTTC
>.|TRBV6-5|.|TRBJ1-2
CASRTTGNYGYTF
TGTGCCAGCAGGACAACAGGGAACTATGGCTACACCTTC
>.|TRBV11-2|.|TRBJ2-5
CASSLVLEQYQETQYF
TGTGCCAGCAGCTTAGTATTGGAGCAGTACCAAGAGACCCAGTACTTC
>.|TRBV10-1|.|TRBJ2-2
CASKHKAANTGELFF
TGCGCCAGCAAGCACAAGGCCGCGAACACCGGGGAGCTGTTTTTT
>TRBD2|TRBV10-2|.|TRBJ2-1
CASRGGTFSHEQFF
TGCGCCAGCAGGGGGGGGACGTTTTCGCACGAGCAGTTCTTC
>.|TRBV11-2|.|TRBJ1-1
CASSPIIGAFF
TGTGCCAGCAGCCCCATAATAGGAGCTTTCTTT
>.|TRBV5-1|once|TRBJ2-5
CASSSGGGLQETQYF
TGCGCCAGCAGCTCTGGTGGGGGCCTCCAAGAGACCCAGTACTTC
>.|TRBV5-1|.|TRBJ1-5
CASSVGPGVINQPQHF
TGCGCCAGCAGCGTAGGACCAGGGGTGATTAATCAGCCCCAGCATTTT
>TRBD1|TRBV18|.|TRBJ1-2
CASSPFNRGDYGYTF
TGTGCCAGCTCACCATTTAACAGGGGGGACTATGGCTACACCTTC
>TRBD1|TRBV7-9|.|TRBJ1-2
CASSSHRGQEGYTF
TGTGCCAGCAGCTCACATAGGGGGCAGGAGGGCTACACCTTC
>.|TRBV10-3|.|TRBJ2-1
CAIRGAGTTSNEQFF
TGTGCCATCAGAGGTGCGGGAACGACTAGTAATGAGCAGTTCTTC
>.|TRBV11-2|.|TRBJ2-1
CASSLERMGEQFF
TGTGCCAGCAGCTTAGAGCGGATGGGTGAGCAGTTCTTC
>TRBD2|TRBV7-2|.|TRBJ2-1
CASSFRGGLSSYNEQFF
TGTGCCAGCAGCTTCCGCGGGGGGCTAAGCTCCTACAATGAGCAGTTCTTC
>TRBD1|TRBV2|once|TRBJ1-1
CASRERDRGWGNTEAFF
TGTGCCAGCAGGGAGAGGGACAGGGGTTGGGGGAACACTGAAGCTTTCTTT